This T cell receptor (beta chain) was captured in a study of T-cell reconstitution after alpha-beta-depleted transplantation in children. The TCRbeta library incorporated unique molecular identifiers. TCRdb redid the calling of the PCR reads with MiXCR, one entry per CDR3 protein. The table includes about 180,000 distinct CDR3 sequences, 11% detected once. The CDR3 sequence is 15 residues long. V lost 2 bases and J lost 0, with 8 bases in between. Germline assignment: CDR1 MNHEY and CDR2 SVGAGI. This clonotype was counted at least ten times. The V gene is TRBV6-5, the J gene TRBJ2-1, with D perhaps TRBD2 (5 bases). The sequences come from PBMCs, collected before TCRalphabeta/CD19-depleted stem cell transplant. The TCR comes from a boy younger than 10 with acute myeloid leukemia, due to receive a stem cell transplant. CDR3 nucleotides: TGTGCCAGCAGTTACACGGAGGTCTCCTACAATGAGCAGTTCTTC. Residues: CASSYTEVSYNEQFF.